This TCR beta chain originates from a study of blood T cell repertoires in COVID-19. Study overall: Material from acute and convalescent COVID-19 was sourced from the United States, Italy and Spain.

Germline CDR1 MDHEN, CDR2 SYDVKM. The CDR3 runs to 12 residues. V gave up 4 bases and J gave up 7 bases, with 8 bases separating them. Repertoires were generated with immunoSEQ multiplex PCR, while TCRdb's copy carries only in-frame clones and drops some. In the table there are fewer than 450,000 clones, 80% to 95% of which are singletons. Recovery meant two consecutive negative NP/OP PCR tests, professional clearance, or resolved symptoms. The receptor was derived from a man between 18 and 29 years old who had recovered from COVID-19. V and J are TRBV28 and TRBJ1-5; D ambiguous. Input material: PBMCs or T cells enriched from blood (not recorded which). The CDR3: CASSSVAQPQHF. In DNA, the CDR3 is TGTGCCAGCAGTTCGGTAGCACAGCCCCAGCATTTT.